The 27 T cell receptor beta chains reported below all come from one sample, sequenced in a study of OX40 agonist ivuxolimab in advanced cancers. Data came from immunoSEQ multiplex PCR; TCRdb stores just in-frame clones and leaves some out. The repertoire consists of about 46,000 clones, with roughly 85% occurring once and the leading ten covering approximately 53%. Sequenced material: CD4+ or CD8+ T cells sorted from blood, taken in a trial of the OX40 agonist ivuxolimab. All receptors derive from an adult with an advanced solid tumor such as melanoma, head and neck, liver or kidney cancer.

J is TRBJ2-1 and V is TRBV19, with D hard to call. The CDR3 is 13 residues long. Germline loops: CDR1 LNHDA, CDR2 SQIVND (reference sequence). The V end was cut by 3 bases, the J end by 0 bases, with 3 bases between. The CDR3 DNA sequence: TGTGCCAGTAGTATCCGCTCCTACAATGAGCAGTTCTTC. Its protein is CASSIRSYNEQFF.

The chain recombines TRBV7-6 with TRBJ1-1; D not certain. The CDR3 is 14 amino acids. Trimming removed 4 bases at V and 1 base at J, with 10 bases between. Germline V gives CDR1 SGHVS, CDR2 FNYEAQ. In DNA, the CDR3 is TGTGCCAGCAGCTCCCGGGCTGCGAACACTGAAGCTTTCTTT. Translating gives CASSSRAANTEAFF.

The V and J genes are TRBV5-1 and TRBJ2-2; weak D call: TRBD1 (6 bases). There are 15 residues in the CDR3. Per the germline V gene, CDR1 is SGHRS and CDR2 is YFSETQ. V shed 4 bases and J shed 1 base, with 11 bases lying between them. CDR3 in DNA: TGCGCCAGCAGCCCCTGGACAGAGAACACCGGGGAGCTGTTTTTT. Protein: CASSPWTENTGELFF.

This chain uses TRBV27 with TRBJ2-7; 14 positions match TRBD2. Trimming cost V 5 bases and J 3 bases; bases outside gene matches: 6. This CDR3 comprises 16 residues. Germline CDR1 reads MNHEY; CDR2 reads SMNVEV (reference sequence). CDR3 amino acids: CASSEGLAGAGYEQYF. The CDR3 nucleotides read TGTGCCAGCAGTGAGGGACTAGCGGGAGCCGGCTACGAGCAGTACTTC.

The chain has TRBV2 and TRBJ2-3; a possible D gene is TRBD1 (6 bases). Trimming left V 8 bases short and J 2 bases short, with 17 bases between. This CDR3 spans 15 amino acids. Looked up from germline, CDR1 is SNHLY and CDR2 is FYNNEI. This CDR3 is CASSTQGGNTDTQYF. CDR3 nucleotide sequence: TGTGCCAGCTCGACCCAAGGGGGTAACACAGATACGCAGTATTTT.

CDR3 amino acids: CATSRDRGGPMEEQYF. The CDR3 coding sequence is TGTGCCACCAGCAGAGATCGCGGGGGGCCCATGGAGGAGCAGTACTTC. The chain uses TRBV15 and TRBJ2-7, with 8 bases identical to TRBD2. Germline V gene lookup returns CDR1 LNHNV and CDR2 YYDKDF (reference sequence). With V trimmed by 0 bases and J by 7 bases, 11 bases remained unmatched. The CDR3 spans 16 residues.

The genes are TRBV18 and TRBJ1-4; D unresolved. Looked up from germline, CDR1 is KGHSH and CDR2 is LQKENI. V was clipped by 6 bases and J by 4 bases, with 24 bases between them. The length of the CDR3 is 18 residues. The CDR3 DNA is TGTGCCAGCTCGCGCCCTTTTAGTTTAGGGAAGATTAATGAAAAACTGTTTTTT. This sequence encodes CASSRPFSLGKINEKLFF.

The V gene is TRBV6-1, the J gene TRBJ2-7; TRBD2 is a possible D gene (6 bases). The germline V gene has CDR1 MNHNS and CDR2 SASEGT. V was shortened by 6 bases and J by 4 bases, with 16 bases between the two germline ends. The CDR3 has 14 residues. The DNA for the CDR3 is TGTGCCAGCAGGGAGGACTGGGGGGAGTACGAGCAGTACTTC. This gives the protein CASREDWGEYEQYF.

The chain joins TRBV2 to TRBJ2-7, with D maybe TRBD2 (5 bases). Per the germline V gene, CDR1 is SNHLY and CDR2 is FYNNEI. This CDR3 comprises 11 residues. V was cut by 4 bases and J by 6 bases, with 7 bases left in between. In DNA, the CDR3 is TGTGCCAGCAGTGTCGCGGGCGAGCAGTACTTC. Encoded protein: CASSVAGEQYF.

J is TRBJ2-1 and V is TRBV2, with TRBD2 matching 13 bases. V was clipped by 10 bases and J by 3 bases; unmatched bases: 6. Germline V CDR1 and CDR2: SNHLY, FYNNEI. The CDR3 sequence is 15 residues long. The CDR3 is CAMEGTSGNYNEQFF. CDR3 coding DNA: TGTGCCATGGAGGGGACTAGCGGGAACTACAATGAGCAGTTCTTC.

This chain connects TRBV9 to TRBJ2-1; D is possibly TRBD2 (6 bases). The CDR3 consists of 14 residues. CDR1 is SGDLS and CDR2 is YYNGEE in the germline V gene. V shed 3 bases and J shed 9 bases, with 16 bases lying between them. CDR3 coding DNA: TGTGCCAGCAGCGCCCGGTCGACTAGTCGTGAGCAGTTCTTC. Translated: CASSARSTSREQFF.

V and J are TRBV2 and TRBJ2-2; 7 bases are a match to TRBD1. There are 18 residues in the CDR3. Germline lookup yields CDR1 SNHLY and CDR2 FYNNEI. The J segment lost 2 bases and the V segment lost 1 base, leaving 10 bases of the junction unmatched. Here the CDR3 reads CASSEGRGTGENTGELFF. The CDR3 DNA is TGTGCCAGCAGTGAAGGTCGAGGCACAGGGGAAAACACCGGGGAGCTGTTTTTT.

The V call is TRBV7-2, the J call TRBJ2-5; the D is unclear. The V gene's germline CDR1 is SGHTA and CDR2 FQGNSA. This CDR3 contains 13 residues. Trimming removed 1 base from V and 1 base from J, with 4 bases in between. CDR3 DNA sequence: TGTGCCAGCAGCTTAGTCAGCCAAGAGACCCAGTACTTC. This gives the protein CASSLVSQETQYF.

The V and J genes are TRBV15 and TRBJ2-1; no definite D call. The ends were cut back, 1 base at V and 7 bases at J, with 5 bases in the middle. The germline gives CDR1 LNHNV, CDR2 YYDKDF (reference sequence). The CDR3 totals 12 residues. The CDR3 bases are TGTGCCACCAGCAGAGTTAAGAATGAGCAGTTCTTC. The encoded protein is CATSRVKNEQFF.

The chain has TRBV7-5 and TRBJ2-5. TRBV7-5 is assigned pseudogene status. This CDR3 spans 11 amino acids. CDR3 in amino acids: CASSLRGTQYF. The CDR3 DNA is TGTGCCAGCAGCTTGAGGGGGACCCAGTACTTC.

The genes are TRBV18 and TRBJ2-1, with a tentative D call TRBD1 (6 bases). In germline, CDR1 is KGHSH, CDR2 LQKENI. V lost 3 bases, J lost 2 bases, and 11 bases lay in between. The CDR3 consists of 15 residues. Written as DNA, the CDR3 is TGTGCCAGCTCACCCCGGACAGAGCCCTACAATGAGCAGTTCTTC. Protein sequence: CASSPRTEPYNEQFF. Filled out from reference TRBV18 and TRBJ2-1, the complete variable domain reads NAGVMQNPRHLVRRRGQEARLRCSPMKGHSHVYWYRQLPEEGLKFMVYLQKENIIDESGMPKERFSAEFPKEGPSILRIQQVVRGDSAAYFCASSPRTEPYNEQFFGPGTRLTVL.

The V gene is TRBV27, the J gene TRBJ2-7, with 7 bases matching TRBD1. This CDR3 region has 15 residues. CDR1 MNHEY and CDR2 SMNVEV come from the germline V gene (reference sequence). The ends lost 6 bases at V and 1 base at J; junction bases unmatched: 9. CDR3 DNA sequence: TGTGCCAGCAGCTCCTTAGGGACAGCGTCCTACGAGCAGTACTTC. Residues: CASSSLGTASYEQYF.

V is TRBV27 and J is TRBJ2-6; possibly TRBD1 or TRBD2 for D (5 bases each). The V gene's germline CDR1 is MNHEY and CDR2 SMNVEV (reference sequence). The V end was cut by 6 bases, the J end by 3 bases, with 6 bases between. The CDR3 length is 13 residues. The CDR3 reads CASRRGGANVLTF. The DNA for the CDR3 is TGTGCCAGCAGGAGGGGTGGGGCCAACGTCCTGACTTTC.

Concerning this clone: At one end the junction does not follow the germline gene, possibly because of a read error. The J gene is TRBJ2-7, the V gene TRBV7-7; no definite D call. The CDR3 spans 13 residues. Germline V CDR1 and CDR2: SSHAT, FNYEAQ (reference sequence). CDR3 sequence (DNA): TGTGCTAGCAGCTTACGGCAAGGGTCCGAGCAGTACTTC. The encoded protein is CASSLRQGSEQYF.

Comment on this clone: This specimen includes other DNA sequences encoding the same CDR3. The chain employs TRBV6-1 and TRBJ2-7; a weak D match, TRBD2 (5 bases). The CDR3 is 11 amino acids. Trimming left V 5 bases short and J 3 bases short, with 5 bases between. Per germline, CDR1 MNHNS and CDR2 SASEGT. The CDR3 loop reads CASSRDYEQYF. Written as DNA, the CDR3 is TGTGCCAGCAGTCGGGACTACGAGCAGTACTTC.

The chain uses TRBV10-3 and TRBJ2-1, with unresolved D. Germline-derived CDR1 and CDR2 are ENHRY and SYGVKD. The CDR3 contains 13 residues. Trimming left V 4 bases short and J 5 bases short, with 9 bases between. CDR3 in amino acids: CAISADGDNEQFF. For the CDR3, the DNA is TGTGCCATCAGTGCAGACGGCGACAATGAGCAGTTCTTC.

The chain's CDR3 is CASTGSLGGYTF. The DNA of the CDR3 is TGTGCCAGCACAGGTTCCCTAGGCGGCTACACCTTC. The gene calls are TRBV27 and TRBJ1-2; no firm D call. CDR3 length equals 12 residues. Per germline, CDR1 MNHEY and CDR2 SMNVEV (reference sequence). V lost 7 bases and J 8 bases, leaving 14 bases between the germline ends.

Here the CDR3 DNA reads TGCGCCAGCAGCAGGACAGGGGGCCTCTCCTACGAGCAGTACTTC. Its translation is CASSRTGGLSYEQYF. The rearrangement joins TRBV5-1 to TRBJ2-7, with 11 bases lining up with TRBD1. V dropped 4 bases and J dropped 0; count of bases not matched to a gene: 3. CDR3 size: 15 residues. Germline V gene data show CDR1 as SGHRS and CDR2 as YFSETQ.

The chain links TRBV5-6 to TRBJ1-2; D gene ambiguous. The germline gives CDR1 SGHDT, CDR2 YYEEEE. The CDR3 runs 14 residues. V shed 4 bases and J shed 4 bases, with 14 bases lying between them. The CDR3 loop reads CASSLEGSGYGYTF. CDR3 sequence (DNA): TGTGCCAGCAGCCTGGAGGGAAGTGGCTATGGCTACACCTTC.

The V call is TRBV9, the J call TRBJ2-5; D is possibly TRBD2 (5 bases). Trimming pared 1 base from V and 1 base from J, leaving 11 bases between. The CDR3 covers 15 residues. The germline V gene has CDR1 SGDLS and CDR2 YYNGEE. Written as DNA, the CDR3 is TGTGCCAGCAGCGTAAACGGGGAGTCCCAAGAGACCCAGTACTTC. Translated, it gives CASSVNGESQETQYF.

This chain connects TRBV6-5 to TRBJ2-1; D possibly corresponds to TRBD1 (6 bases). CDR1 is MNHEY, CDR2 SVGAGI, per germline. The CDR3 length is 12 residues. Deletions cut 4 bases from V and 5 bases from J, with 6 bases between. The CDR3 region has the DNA TGTGCCAGCAGTTCAGGGGACAATGAGCAGTTCTTC. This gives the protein CASSSGDNEQFF.

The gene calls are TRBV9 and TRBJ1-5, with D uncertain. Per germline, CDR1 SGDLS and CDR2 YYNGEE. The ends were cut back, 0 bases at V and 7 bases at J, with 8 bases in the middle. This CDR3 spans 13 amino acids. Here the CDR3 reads CASSVDLTQPQHF. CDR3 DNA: TGTGCCAGCAGCGTAGATCTCACCCAGCCCCAGCATTTT.